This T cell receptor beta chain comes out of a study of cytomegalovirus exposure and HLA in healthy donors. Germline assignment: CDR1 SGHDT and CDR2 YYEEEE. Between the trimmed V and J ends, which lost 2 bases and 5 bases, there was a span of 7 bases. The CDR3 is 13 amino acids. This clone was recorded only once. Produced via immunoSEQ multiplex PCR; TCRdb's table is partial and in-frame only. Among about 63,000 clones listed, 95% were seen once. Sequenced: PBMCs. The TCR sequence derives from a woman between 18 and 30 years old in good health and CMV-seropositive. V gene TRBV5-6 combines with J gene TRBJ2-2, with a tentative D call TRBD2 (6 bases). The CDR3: CASSFGGTGELFF. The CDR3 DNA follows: TGTGCCAGCAGCTTTGGGGGGACCGGGGAGCTGTTTTTT.